This paragraph reports one T cell receptor beta chain. The data were produced by immunoSEQ multiplex PCR, yet TCRdb's version contains in-frame clones alone and is incomplete. Found here are 700,000 to 750,000 clones, roughly 88% of them singletons; the top ten hold more than 0.008%. This entry is derived from a study of shared T cell receptors in the human thymus. Germline V gene lookup returns CDR1 MNHNY and CDR2 SVGAGI (reference sequence). Trimming took 6 bases from V and 5 from J, leaving 14 bases between them. The CDR3 contains 14 residues. These same records also appear under a second study, on human thymus T cells. That paper adds: Resections that were taken during corrective heart surgery supplied the thymus tissue.

The rearrangement joins TRBV6-6 to TRBJ1-5; weak D call: TRBD1 (6 bases). Material: thymocytes. This TCR was sampled from a girl less than two years old with a congenital heart defect. The CDR3 spells CASRGHIGYQPQHF. CDR3 bases: TGTGCCAGCAGGGGACATATCGGGTATCAGCCCCAGCATTTT.